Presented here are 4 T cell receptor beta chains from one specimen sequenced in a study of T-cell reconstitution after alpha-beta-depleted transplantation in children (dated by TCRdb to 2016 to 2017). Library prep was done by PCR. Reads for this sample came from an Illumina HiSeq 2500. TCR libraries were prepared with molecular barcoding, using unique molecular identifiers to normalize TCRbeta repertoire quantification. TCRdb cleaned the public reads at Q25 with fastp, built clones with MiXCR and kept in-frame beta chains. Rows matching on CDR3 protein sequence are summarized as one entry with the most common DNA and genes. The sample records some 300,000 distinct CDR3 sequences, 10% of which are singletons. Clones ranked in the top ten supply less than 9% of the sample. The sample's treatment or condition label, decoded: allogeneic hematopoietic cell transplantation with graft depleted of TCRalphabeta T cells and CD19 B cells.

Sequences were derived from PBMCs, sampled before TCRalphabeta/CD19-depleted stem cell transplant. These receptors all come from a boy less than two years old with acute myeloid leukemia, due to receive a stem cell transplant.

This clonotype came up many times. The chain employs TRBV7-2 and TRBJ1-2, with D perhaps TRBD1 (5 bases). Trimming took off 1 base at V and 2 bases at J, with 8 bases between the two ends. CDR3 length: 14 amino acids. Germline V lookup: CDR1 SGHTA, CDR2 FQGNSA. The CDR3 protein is CASSLDTGNYGYTF. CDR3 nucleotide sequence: TGTGCCAGCAGCTTAGATACAGGAAACTATGGCTACACCTTC.

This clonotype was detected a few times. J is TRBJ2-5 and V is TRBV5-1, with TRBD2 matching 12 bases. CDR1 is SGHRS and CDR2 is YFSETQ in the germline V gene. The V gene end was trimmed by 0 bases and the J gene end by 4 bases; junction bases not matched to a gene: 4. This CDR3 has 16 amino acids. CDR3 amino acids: CASSLASGRVPETQYF. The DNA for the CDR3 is TGCGCCAGCAGCTTGGCTAGCGGGAGGGTTCCAGAGACCCAGTACTTC.

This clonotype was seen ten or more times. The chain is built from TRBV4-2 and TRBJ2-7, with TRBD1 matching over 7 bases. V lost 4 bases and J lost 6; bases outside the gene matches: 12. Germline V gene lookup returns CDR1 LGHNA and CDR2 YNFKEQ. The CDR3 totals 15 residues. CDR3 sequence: CASSPRTGLATEQYF. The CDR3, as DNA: TGTGCCAGCAGCCCTCGGACAGGTTTAGCGACCGAGCAGTACTTC.

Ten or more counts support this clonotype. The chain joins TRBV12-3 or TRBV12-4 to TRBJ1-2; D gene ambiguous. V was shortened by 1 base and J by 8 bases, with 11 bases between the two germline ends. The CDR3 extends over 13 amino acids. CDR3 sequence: CASSLVGARGYTF. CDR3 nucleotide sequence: TGTGCCAGCAGTTTAGTAGGAGCCCGGGGCTACACCTTC.